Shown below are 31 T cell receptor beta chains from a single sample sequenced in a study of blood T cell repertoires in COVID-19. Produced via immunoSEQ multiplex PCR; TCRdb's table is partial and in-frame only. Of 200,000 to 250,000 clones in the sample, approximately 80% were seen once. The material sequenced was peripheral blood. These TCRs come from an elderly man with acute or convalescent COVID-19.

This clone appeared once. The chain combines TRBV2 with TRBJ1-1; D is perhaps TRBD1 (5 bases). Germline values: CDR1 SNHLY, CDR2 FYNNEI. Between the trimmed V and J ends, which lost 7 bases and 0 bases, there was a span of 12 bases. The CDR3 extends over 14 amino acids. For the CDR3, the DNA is TGTGCCAGCACCCCCATACAGGTGAACACTGAAGCTTTCTTT. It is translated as CASTPIQVNTEAFF.

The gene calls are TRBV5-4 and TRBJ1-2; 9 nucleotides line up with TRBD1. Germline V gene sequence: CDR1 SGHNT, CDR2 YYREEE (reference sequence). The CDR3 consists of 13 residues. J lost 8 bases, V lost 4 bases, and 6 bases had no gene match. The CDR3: CASSRDRASGYTF. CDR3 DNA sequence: TGTGCCAGCAGCAGGGACAGGGCGTCGGGCTACACCTTC.

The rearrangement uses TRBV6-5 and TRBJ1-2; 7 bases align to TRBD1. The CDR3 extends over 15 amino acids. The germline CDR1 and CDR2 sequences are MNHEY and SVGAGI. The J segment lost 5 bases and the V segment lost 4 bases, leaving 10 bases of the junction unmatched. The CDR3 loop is CASSSGRGQVYGYTF. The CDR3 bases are TGTGCCAGCAGTTCAGGAAGGGGGCAGGTATATGGCTACACCTTC.

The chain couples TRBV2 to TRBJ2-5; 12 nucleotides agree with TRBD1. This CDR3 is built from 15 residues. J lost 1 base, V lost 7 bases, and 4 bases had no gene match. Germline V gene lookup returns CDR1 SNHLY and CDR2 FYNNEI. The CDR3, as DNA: TGTGCCAGCACCGGGACAGGGGGCCTCCAAGAGACCCAGTACTTC. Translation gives CASTGTGGLQETQYF.

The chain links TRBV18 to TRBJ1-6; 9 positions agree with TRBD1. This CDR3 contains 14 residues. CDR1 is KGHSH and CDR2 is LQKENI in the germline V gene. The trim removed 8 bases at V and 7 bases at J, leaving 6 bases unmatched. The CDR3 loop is CASARDRDNSPLHF. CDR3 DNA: TGTGCCAGCGCCCGGGACAGGGACAATTCACCCCTCCACTTT.

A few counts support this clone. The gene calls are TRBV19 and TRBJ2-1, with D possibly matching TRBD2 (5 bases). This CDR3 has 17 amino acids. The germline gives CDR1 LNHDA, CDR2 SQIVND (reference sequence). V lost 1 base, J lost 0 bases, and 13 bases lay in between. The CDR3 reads CASSIVPGSGSYNEQFF. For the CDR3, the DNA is TGTGCCAGTAGTATAGTTCCTGGGAGTGGCTCCTACAATGAGCAGTTCTTC.

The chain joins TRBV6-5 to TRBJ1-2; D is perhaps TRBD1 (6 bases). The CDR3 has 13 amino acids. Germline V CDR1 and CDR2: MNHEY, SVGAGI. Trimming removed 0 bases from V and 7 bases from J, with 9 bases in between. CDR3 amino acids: CASSYSKGVGYTF. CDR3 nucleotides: TGTGCCAGCAGTTACTCGAAGGGGGTTGGCTACACCTTC.

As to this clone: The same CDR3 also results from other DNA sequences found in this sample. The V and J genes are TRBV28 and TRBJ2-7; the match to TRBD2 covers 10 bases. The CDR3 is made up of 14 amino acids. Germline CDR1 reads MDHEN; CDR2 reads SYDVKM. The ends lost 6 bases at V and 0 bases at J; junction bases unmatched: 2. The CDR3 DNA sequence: TGTGCCAGCAGATTAGCGGGGGGCTCCTACGAGCAGTACTTC. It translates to CASRLAGGSYEQYF. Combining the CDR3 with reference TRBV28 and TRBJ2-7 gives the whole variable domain DVKVTQSSRYLVKRTGEKVFLECVQDMDHENMFWYRQDPGLGLRLIYFSYDVKMKEKGDIPEGYSVSREKKERFSLILESASTNQTSMYLCASRLAGGSYEQYFGPGTRLTVT.

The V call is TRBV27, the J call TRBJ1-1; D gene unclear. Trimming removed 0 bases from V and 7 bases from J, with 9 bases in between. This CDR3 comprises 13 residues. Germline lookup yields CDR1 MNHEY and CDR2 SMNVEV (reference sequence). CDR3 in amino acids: CASSLSGSHEAFF. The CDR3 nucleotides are TGTGCCAGCAGTTTATCGGGCAGCCATGAAGCTTTCTTT.

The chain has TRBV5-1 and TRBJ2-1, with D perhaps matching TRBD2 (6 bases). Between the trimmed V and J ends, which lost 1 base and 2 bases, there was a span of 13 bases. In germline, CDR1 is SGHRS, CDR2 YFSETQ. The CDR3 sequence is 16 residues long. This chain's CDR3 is CASSLQGGVTYNEQFF. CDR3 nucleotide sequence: TGCGCCAGCAGCTTGCAGGGCGGGGTCACCTACAATGAGCAGTTCTTC.

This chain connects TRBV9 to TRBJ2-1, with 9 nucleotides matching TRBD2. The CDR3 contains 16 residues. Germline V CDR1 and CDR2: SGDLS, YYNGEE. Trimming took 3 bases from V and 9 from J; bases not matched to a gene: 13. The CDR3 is CASSASPSGRSSEQFF. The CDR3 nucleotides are TGTGCCAGCAGCGCGAGTCCGAGCGGGAGGTCTAGTGAGCAGTTCTTC. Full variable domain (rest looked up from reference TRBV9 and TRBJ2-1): DSGVTQTPKHLITATGQRVTLRCSPRSGDLSVYWYQQSLDQGLQFLIQYYNGEERAKGNILERFSAQQFPDLHSELNLSSLELGDSALYFCASSASPSGRSSEQFFGPGTRLTVL.

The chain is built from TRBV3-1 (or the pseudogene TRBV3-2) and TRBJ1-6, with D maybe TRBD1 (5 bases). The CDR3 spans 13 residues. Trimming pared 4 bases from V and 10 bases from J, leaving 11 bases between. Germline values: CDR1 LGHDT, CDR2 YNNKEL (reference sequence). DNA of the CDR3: TGTGCCAGCAGCCGCCGGGGGGAGTCACCCCTCCACTTT. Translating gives CASSRRGESPLHF.

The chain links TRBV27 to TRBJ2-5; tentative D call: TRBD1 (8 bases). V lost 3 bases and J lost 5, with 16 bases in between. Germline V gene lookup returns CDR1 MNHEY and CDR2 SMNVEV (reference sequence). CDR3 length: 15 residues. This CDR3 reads CASSFTGGVWETQYF. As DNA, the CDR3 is TGTGCCAGCAGTTTCACAGGGGGGGTTTGGGAGACCCAGTACTTC.

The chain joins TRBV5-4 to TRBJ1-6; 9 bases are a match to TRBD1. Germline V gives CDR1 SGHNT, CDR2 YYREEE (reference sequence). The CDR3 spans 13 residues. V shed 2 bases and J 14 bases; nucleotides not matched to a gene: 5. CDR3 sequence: CASSLGTGNALHF. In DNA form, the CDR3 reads TGTGCCAGCAGCTTAGGGACAGGGAACGCCCTCCACTTT.

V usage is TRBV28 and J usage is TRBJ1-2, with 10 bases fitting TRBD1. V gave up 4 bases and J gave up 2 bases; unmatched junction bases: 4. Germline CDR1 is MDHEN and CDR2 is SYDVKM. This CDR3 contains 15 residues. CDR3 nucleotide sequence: TGTGCCAGCAGTTCCCCGACAGGGGGCAACTATGGCTACACCTTC. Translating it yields CASSSPTGGNYGYTF.

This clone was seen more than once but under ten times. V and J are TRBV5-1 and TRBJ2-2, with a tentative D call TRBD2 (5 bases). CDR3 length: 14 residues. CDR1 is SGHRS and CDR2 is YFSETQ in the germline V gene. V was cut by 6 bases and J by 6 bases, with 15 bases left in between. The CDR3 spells CASTAGGGAGELFF. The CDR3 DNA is TGCGCCAGCACCGCTGGAGGTGGCGCCGGGGAGCTGTTTTTT.

In DNA form, the CDR3 reads TGTGCCAGCTCCCGGACAGAGAATGAGCAGTTCTTC. Amino acids: CASSRTENEQFF. This chain uses TRBV18 with TRBJ2-1; D is possibly TRBD1 (6 bases). Trimming took off 6 bases at V and 7 bases at J, with 10 bases between the two ends. From germline, CDR1 is KGHSH and CDR2 LQKENI. This CDR3 is 12 amino acids long.

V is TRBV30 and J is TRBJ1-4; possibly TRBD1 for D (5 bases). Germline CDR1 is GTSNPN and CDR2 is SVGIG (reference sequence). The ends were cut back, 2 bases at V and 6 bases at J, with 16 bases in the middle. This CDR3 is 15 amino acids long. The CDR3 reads CAWSPRQRADEKLFF. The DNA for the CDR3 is TGTGCCTGGAGTCCCCGACAGAGAGCCGATGAAAAACTGTTTTTT.

This CDR3 reads CASSPRQGATSPLHF. CDR3 bases: TGCGCCAGCAGCCCAAGACAGGGGGCAACTTCACCCCTCCACTTT. V gene TRBV5-1 combines with J gene TRBJ1-6; the match to TRBD1 covers 10 bases. In germline, CDR1 is SGHRS, CDR2 YFSETQ. With 4 bases clipped from V and 9 bases from J, the junction kept 7 bases outside the gene matches. The CDR3 has 15 amino acids.

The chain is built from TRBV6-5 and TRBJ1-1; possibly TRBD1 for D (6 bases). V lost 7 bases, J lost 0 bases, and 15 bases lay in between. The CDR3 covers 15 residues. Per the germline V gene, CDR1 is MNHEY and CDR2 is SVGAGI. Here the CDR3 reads CASKPTGNLNTEAFF. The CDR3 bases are TGTGCCAGCAAACCTACAGGGAATCTGAACACTGAAGCTTTCTTT.

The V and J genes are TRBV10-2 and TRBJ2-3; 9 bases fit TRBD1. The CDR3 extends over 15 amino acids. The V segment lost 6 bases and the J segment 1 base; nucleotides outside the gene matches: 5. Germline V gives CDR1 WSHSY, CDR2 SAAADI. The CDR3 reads CASRDWDRGTDTQYF. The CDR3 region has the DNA TGCGCCAGCAGGGACTGGGACAGGGGCACAGATACGCAGTATTTT.

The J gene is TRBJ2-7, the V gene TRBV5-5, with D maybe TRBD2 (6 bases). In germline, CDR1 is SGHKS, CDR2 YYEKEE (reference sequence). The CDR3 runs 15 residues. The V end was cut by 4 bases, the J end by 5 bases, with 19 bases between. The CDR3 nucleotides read TGTGCCAGCAGCCGGGACTTATCCCCTAGAGACGAGCAGTACTTC. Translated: CASSRDLSPRDEQYF.

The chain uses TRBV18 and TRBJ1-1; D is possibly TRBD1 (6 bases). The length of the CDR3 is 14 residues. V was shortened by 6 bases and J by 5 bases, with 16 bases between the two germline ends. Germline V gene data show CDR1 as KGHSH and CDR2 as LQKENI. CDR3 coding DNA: TGTGCCAGCTCTACCGGGGGGGCCCGGACTGAAGCTTTCTTT. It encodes CASSTGGARTEAFF.

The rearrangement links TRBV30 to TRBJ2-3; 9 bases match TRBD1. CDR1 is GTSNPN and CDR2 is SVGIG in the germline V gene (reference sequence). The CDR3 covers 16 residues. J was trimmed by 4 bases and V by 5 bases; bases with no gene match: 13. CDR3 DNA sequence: TGTGCCTGGCAGACCGGGACAGGGACGAGGGCAGATACGCAGTATTTT. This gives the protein CAWQTGTGTRADTQYF.

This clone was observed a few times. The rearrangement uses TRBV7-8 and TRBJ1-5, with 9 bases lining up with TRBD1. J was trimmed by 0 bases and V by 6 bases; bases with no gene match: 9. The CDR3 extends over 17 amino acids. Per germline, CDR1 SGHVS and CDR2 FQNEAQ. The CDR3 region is CASSSIHRGPSNQPQHF. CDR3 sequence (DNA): TGTGCCAGCAGTTCAATCCACAGGGGGCCTAGCAATCAGCCCCAGCATTTT.

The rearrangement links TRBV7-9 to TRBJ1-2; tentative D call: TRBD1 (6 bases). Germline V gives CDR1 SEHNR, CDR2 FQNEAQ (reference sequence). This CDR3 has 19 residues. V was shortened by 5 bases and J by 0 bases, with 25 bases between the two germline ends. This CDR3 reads CASSVGRGAPPLANYGYTF. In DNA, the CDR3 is TGTGCCAGCAGCGTGGGCCGGGGGGCTCCCCCCCTAGCTAACTATGGCTACACCTTC.

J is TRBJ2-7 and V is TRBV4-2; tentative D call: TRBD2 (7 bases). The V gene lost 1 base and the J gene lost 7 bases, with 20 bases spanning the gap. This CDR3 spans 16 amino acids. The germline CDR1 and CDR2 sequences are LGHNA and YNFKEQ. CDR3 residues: CASSQGLGRGASEQYF. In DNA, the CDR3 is TGTGCCAGCAGCCAAGGTCTGGGCCGGGGGGCGAGTGAGCAGTACTTC.

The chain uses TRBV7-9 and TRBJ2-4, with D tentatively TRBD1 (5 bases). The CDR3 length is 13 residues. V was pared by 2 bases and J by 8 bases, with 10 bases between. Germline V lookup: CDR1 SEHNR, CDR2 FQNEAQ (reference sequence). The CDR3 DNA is TGTGCCAGCAGCTTAAACAAACAGGACATTCAGTACTTC. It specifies CASSLNKQDIQYF.

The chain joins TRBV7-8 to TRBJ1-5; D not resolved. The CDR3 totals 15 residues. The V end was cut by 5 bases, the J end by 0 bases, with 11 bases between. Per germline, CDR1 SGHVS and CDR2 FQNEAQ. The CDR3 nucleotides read TGTGCCAGCAGCACAACGACATTTAGCAATCAGCCCCAGCATTTT. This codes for CASSTTTFSNQPQHF.

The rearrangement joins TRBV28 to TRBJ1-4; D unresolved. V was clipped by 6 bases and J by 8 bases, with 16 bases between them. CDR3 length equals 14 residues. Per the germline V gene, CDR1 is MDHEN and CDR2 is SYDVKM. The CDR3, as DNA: TGTGCCAGCAGCCCGCTCGGGAGACACGAAAAACTGTTTTTT. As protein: CASSPLGRHEKLFF.

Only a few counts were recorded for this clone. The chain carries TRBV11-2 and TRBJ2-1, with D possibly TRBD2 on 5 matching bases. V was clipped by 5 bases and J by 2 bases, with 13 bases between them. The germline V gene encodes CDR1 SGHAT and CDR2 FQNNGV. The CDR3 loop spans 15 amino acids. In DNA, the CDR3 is TGTGCCAGCAGCCCGAGGAGGAGGACCTACAATGAGCAGTTCTTC. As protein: CASSPRRRTYNEQFF.